Below, 21 T cell receptor beta chains from the same sample are listed, as sequenced in a study of blood T cell repertoires in COVID-19 (dated by TCRdb to 2019 to 2021). Library preparation used the immunoSEQ multiplex PCR assay. TCRdb took this table from immuneACCESS and kept in-frame rearrangements with V and J called. Such tables lack part of the clones; where checked against another copy, unresolved V genes explain under half of the gap, and the rest is unexplained. This sample comprises some 200,000 clones, about four fifths of them detected only once. The ten largest account for about 4.6% of the sample. Sequencing was carried out using PBMCs or T cells enriched from blood (not recorded which). The receptors were gathered from a woman between 45 and 60 years old who had been exposed to COVID-19.

This chain links TRBV5-4 with TRBJ1-2; tentatively, D is TRBD1 (6 bases). V lost 3 bases to trimming and J lost 8 bases, with 14 bases between them. The germline gives CDR1 SGHNT, CDR2 YYREEE (reference sequence). The CDR3 spans 13 residues. The CDR3 region is CASSSSLTGGYTF. The CDR3 nucleotides are TGTGCCAGCAGCTCCTCCCTGACAGGCGGCTACACCTTC. Combining the CDR3 with reference TRBV5-4 and TRBJ1-2 gives the whole variable domain ETGVTQSPTHLIKTRGQQVTLRCSSQSGHNTVSWYQQALGQGPQFIFQYYREEENGRGNFPPRFSGLQFPNYSSELNVNALELDDSALYLCASSSSLTGGYTFGSGTRLTVV.

The chain recombines TRBV7-9 with TRBJ1-1; D gene unclear. Looked up from germline, CDR1 is SEHNR and CDR2 is FQNEAQ (reference sequence). Trimming took 5 bases from V and 5 from J, leaving 9 bases between them. CDR3 size: 12 residues. The CDR3, as DNA: TGTGCCAGCAGCCATGGAGGGACTGAAGCTTTCTTT. Translating it yields CASSHGGTEAFF. The complete variable domain, with remaining parts taken from reference TRBV7-9 and TRBJ1-1, reads DTGVSQNPRHKITKRGQNVTFRCDPISEHNRLYWYRQTLGQGPEFLTYFQNEAQLEKSRLLSDRFSAERPKGSFSTLEIQRTEQGDSAMYLCASSHGGTEAFFGQGTRLTVV.

The V gene is TRBV7-6, the J gene TRBJ1-3; D may be TRBD1 (6 bases). The CDR3 length is 18 residues. Germline V gene lookup returns CDR1 SGHVS and CDR2 FNYEAQ. V shed 5 bases and J shed 0 bases, with 20 bases lying between them. CDR3 in amino acids: CASSTSPGTRSSGNTIYF. Written as DNA, the CDR3 is TGTGCCAGCAGCACAAGCCCCGGGACACGAAGCTCTGGAAACACCATATATTTT.

The chain carries TRBV19 and TRBJ1-6; tentatively, D is TRBD1 (5 bases). The germline CDR1 and CDR2 sequences are LNHDA and SQIVND (reference sequence). Trimming pared 4 bases from V and 7 bases from J, leaving 11 bases between. The CDR3 totals 14 residues. The CDR3 protein is CASSKGRENSPLHF. CDR3 nucleotide sequence: TGTGCCAGTAGTAAAGGCAGGGAAAATTCACCCCTCCACTTT.

The CDR3 region is CASSWNREEDEQYF. DNA of the CDR3: TGCGCCAGCAGCTGGAACAGGGAAGAGGACGAGCAGTACTTC. The chain couples TRBV5-1 to TRBJ2-7; maybe TRBD1 (6 bases). V lost 3 bases, J lost 5 bases, and 15 bases lay in between. Germline assignment: CDR1 SGHRS and CDR2 YFSETQ. This CDR3 region has 14 residues.

This chain connects TRBV6-5 to TRBJ2-1; 10 nucleotides line up with TRBD2. V lost 11 bases and J lost 8; bases outside the gene matches: 9. Germline V gives CDR1 MNHEY, CDR2 SVGAGI. The CDR3 is made up of 13 amino acids. The CDR3 bases are TGTGCCGGCCGTACTAGCGGGGCAGATGAGCAGTTCTTC. Its translation is CAGRTSGADEQFF.

This chain joins TRBV24-1 and TRBJ2-3; D is undetermined. V was pared by 5 bases and J by 5 bases, with 10 bases between. Germline assignment: CDR1 KGHDR and CDR2 SFDVKD. CDR3 size: 13 residues. CDR3 DNA sequence: TGTGCCACCAGTGCCCTGGTCGGAGATACGCAGTATTTT. It encodes CATSALVGDTQYF.

In nucleotides, the CDR3 is TGCGCCAGCAGCTTGACAGGGGAGCTCGCCTACAATGAGCAGTTCTTC. It specifies CASSLTGELAYNEQFF. This sequence joins TRBV4-1 and TRBJ2-1; TRBD1 matches 8 bases. Germline V gene sequence: CDR1 MGHRA, CDR2 YSYEKL. CDR3 length: 16 amino acids. The junction had 8 bases not matched to a gene; V was cut back by 5 bases and J by 2 bases.

The chain joins TRBV5-1 to TRBJ2-5; the match to TRBD2 covers 11 bases. V gave up 2 bases and J gave up 5 bases; unmatched junction bases: 8. Germline assignment: CDR1 SGHRS and CDR2 YFSETQ. The CDR3 spans 16 residues. The CDR3: CASSFPSSGGRETQYF. The CDR3 DNA reads as TGCGCCAGCAGCTTCCCTTCTAGCGGGGGGCGTGAGACCCAGTACTTC.

V usage is TRBV12-3 or TRBV12-4 and J usage is TRBJ1-4; D is unclear. V lost 11 bases to trimming and J lost 3 bases, with 13 bases between them. The CDR3 length is 13 residues. The chain's CDR3 is CASSWSANEKLFF. In DNA, the CDR3 is TGTGCCTCCTCGTGGAGCGCTAATGAAAAACTGTTTTTT.

The chain combines TRBV11-2 with TRBJ1-2; the D is unclear. The V gene lost 4 bases and the J gene lost 5 bases, with 17 bases spanning the gap. Germline V gene data show CDR1 as SGHAT and CDR2 as FQNNGV. This CDR3 contains 15 residues. CDR3 sequence (DNA): TGTGCCAGCAGCTCAGAAATAGCGCCCCGTTATGGCTACACCTTC. This translates into CASSSEIAPRYGYTF.

The V and J genes are TRBV24-1 and TRBJ1-2; 7 nucleotides align to TRBD1. V shed 4 bases and J 1 base; nucleotides not matched to a gene: 8. CDR1 and CDR2 (germline): KGHDR, SFDVKD. The CDR3 is 16 amino acids. This CDR3 is CATSDSGTAYNYGYTF. The CDR3 DNA sequence: TGTGCCACCAGTGACTCCGGGACAGCCTATAACTATGGCTACACCTTC.

The chain links TRBV30 to TRBJ2-3; a possible D gene is TRBD2 (5 bases). Germline V gene sequence: CDR1 GTSNPN, CDR2 SVGIG (reference sequence). Trimming stripped 2 bases from V and 3 bases from J, with 12 bases between. The CDR3 covers 14 residues. CDR3 amino acids: CAWSSLGSTDTQYF. The CDR3 DNA is TGTGCCTGGAGTTCTCTTGGGAGTACAGATACGCAGTATTTT. Filled out from reference TRBV30 and TRBJ2-3, the complete variable domain reads SQTIHQWPATLVQPVGSPLSLECTVEGTSNPNLYWYRQAAGRGLQLLFYSVGIGQISSEVPQNLSASRPQDRQFILSSKKLLLSDSGFYLCAWSSLGSTDTQYFGPGTRLTVL.

This sequence joins TRBV28 and TRBJ1-1; the D gene is possibly TRBD1 (5 bases). The germline gives CDR1 MDHEN, CDR2 SYDVKM. The V and J ends lost 7 bases and 6 bases respectively, with 18 bases between them. This CDR3 has 14 residues. CDR3 bases: TGTGCCAGCAAAGCCCCAGGGATTCTTGCTGAAGCTTTCTTT. This codes for CASKAPGILAEAFF.

The J gene is TRBJ2-1, the V gene TRBV29-1; TRBD1 matches 7 bases. Germline trimming cut 7 bases from V and 6 bases from J; bases unmatched to any gene: 12. The CDR3 extends over 14 amino acids. Looked up from germline, CDR1 is SQVTM and CDR2 is ANQGSEA. This CDR3 is CSAEGLTGVNEQFF. DNA of the CDR3: TGCAGCGCCGAGGGGTTAACAGGGGTCAATGAGCAGTTCTTC.

V and J are TRBV19 and TRBJ1-1; 7 nucleotides line up with TRBD1. The CDR3 runs to 14 residues. V lost 4 bases to trimming and J lost 4 bases; unmatched junction nucleotides: 6. The V gene's germline CDR1 is LNHDA and CDR2 SQIVND (reference sequence). As DNA, the CDR3 is TGTGCCAGTAGTACAACAGGGGTTGGCACTGAAGCTTTCTTT. Amino acids: CASSTTGVGTEAFF.

The chain uses TRBV11-2 and TRBJ1-1, with a weak D call TRBD1 (5 bases). CDR3 length: 13 residues. Trimming removed 5 bases at V and 6 bases at J, with 13 bases between. CDR1 SGHAT and CDR2 FQNNGV come from the germline V gene. The CDR3 sequence is CASSLQGWAEAFF. Here the CDR3 DNA reads TGTGCCAGCAGCCTTCAGGGTTGGGCTGAAGCTTTCTTT.

This chain links TRBV3-1 (or the pseudogene TRBV3-2) with TRBJ1-6; 8 bases are shared with TRBD1. CDR3 length: 15 residues. The germline V gene has CDR1 LGHDT and CDR2 YNNKEL (reference sequence). With 4 bases clipped from V and 5 bases from J, the junction kept 4 bases outside the gene matches. The CDR3 reads CASSPDRGNNSPLHF. Written as DNA, the CDR3 is TGTGCCAGCAGCCCCGACAGGGGTAATAATTCACCCCTCCACTTT.

This rearrangement joins TRBV2 to TRBJ2-7; D remains unclear. The germline gives CDR1 SNHLY, CDR2 FYNNEI. Trimming stripped 4 bases from V and 3 bases from J, with 7 bases between. CDR3 length equals 12 residues. The CDR3 coding sequence is TGTGCCAGCAGTGCGATCTACTACGAGCAGTACTTC. This gives the protein CASSAIYYEQYF.

Only one count was recorded for this clone. This chain connects TRBV14 to TRBJ1-2; 7 bases align to TRBD1. V lost 1 base, J lost 8 bases, and 7 bases stayed unmatched. The V gene's germline CDR1 is SGHDN and CDR2 FVKESK. This CDR3 comprises 14 residues. DNA of the CDR3: TGTGCCAGCAGCCAAGGACAGGGAAAAAGCGGCTACACCTTC. This sequence encodes CASSQGQGKSGYTF.

The J gene is TRBJ2-5, the V gene TRBV28, with TRBD1 matching 9 bases. V shed 3 bases, J shed 5 bases, and the junction held 16 bases outside the gene matches. This CDR3 has 18 amino acids. The germline V gene encodes CDR1 MDHEN and CDR2 SYDVKM. CDR3 coding DNA: TGTGCCAGCAGTTTTATTACCTCTCGACAGGGGGGGCGGGAGACCCAGTACTTC. Residues: CASSFITSRQGGRETQYF.